This TCR beta chain was identified in a study of T cell responses to AZD1222 COVID-19 vaccine. TCRdb's copy holds only in-frame clones and misses some; the assay was immunoSEQ multiplex PCR. Of 90,000 to 150,000 clones listed, about nine tenths are singletons. As to this clone: Its target is not known.

Notes on the study in general: Among the donors, most were white British and more were female, and clonal diversity was possibly underestimated. Nearly half of spike-specific TCRs reportedly target unmutated variant regions. Repertoire sampling was restricted to post-peak T cell response timepoints.

Germline V gene data show CDR1 as SEHNR and CDR2 as FQNEAQ (reference sequence). V was cut by 1 base and J by 5 bases, with 11 bases left in between. This CDR3 has 14 residues. The V call is TRBV7-9, the J call TRBJ2-5; D gene ambiguous. Sequenced here: peripheral blood, sampled 28 days after the second AZD1222 dose. This clonotype was obtained from an adult who received the AZD1222 COVID-19 vaccine. The CDR3 DNA reads as TGTGCCAGCAGCTTAGAGGGTGATCTGGAGACCCAGTACTTC. Its translation: CASSLEGDLETQYF. Looking up the rest from reference TRBV7-9 and TRBJ2-5 gives the full variable domain: DTGVSQNPRHKITKRGQNVTFRCDPISEHNRLYWYRQTLGQGPEFLTYFQNEAQLEKSRLLSDRFSAERPKGSFSTLEIQRTEQGDSAMYLCASSLEGDLETQYFGPGTRLLVL.